These 8 T cell receptor beta chains came from one sample sequenced in a study of shared clonotypes between healthy human individuals. The data were produced by immunoSEQ multiplex PCR, yet TCRdb's version contains in-frame clones alone and is incomplete. This sample carries about 2.5 million clones, around 93% of them seen once, and the ten largest clones take 0.37%. The specimen was naive CD4+ T cells from PBMCs. As to subset: CD45RA+ positively selected. The receptor source for this set is a man between 18 and 35 years old in good health. Some clones in this sample may be carry-over from other donors' samples.

This chain links TRBV15 with TRBJ2-7, with 10 bases fitting TRBD1. The CDR3 consists of 14 residues. After removal of 5 bases from V and 7 bases from J, the junction contained 8 bases not matched to a gene. The germline CDR1 and CDR2 sequences are LNHNV and YYDKDF (reference sequence). The CDR3 coding sequence is TGTGCCACCAGCGGACGAGCGGACAGGGGGGAGCAGTACTTC. It encodes CATSGRADRGEQYF.

This chain links TRBV27 with TRBJ2-7, with unresolved D. Germline-derived CDR1 and CDR2 are MNHEY and SMNVEV (reference sequence). Between the trimmed V and J ends, which lost 6 bases and 1 base, there was a span of 7 bases. CDR3 length: 12 amino acids. The CDR3: CASRLVSYEQYF. For the CDR3, the DNA is TGTGCCAGCAGGCTTGTTTCCTACGAGCAGTACTTC.

V is TRBV7-9 and J is TRBJ1-1, with unresolved D. The CDR3 totals 11 residues. Germline CDR1 reads SEHNR; CDR2 reads FQNEAQ (reference sequence). The ends were cut back, 1 base at V and 11 bases at J, with 8 bases in the middle. The CDR3, as DNA: TGTGCCAGCAGCTTAGAGGGTCAGGCTTTCTTT. Its protein is CASSLEGQAFF.

Regarding this clone: Other DNA sequences in the same sample also yield this CDR3. CDR3 nucleotides: TGTGCCAGTAGTATTCGACAGCCTGGGGCCAACGTCCTGACTTTC. This encodes CASSIRQPGANVLTF. The chain carries TRBV19 and TRBJ2-6; weak D call: TRBD1 (5 bases). With 3 bases removed from V and 2 bases from J, the gap between germline ends came to 8 bases. Germline V CDR1 and CDR2: LNHDA, SQIVND (reference sequence). This CDR3 has 15 amino acids.

The chain carries TRBV14 and TRBJ1-1, with D perhaps TRBD1 (6 bases). The CDR3 totals 13 residues. Trimming left V 5 bases short and J 4 bases short, with 11 bases between. Germline assignment: CDR1 SGHDN and CDR2 FVKESK. CDR3 amino acids: CASSDRTVTEAFF. CDR3 DNA sequence: TGTGCCAGCAGCGACCGGACAGTCACTGAAGCTTTCTTT.

The rearrangement joins TRBV28 to TRBJ1-3; 8 nucleotides line up with TRBD1. The CDR3 has 13 residues. Germline values: CDR1 MDHEN, CDR2 SYDVKM. The ends lost 9 bases at V and 5 bases at J; junction bases unmatched: 6. In DNA, the CDR3 is TGTGCCAGTAAAGGACAGGGAAGAAACACCATATATTTT. Residues: CASKGQGRNTIYF.

This clone came up a few times. This rearrangement joins TRBV30 to TRBJ1-1; perhaps TRBD1 as D (5 bases). CDR3 length: 14 amino acids. Germline V gives CDR1 GTSNPN, CDR2 SVGIG (reference sequence). V lost 3 bases to trimming and J lost 1 base, with 12 bases between them. DNA of the CDR3: TGTGCCTGGAGGGGCGGACACTCGAACACTGAAGCTTTCTTT. This translates into CAWRGGHSNTEAFF.

The gene calls are TRBV28 and TRBJ1-4, with a possible D match to TRBD1 (6 bases). The germline V gene has CDR1 MDHEN and CDR2 SYDVKM. Trimming pared 4 bases from V and 4 bases from J, leaving 16 bases between. The CDR3 covers 16 residues. CDR3 sequence reads: CASSYTDSPYNEKLFF. In nucleotides, the CDR3 is TGTGCCAGCAGTTACACGGACAGCCCCTATAATGAAAAACTGTTTTTT.